These 8 T cell receptor beta chains originate from one sample sequenced in a study of blood T cell repertoires in COVID-19. The protocol was immunoSEQ multiplex PCR, while the TCRdb copy is restricted to in-frame clones and leaves out a portion. The data contain approximately 100,000 clones, 85% of them singletons. Sequenced input: peripheral blood. The source is a woman in her seventies with active or convalescent COVID-19.

The genes are TRBV5-1 and TRBJ2-7, with TRBD2 matching over 8 bases. CDR1 is SGHRS, CDR2 YFSETQ, per germline. The CDR3 sequence is 17 residues long. Trimming removed 4 bases from V and 2 bases from J; junction bases left unmatched: 14. CDR3 protein: CASSPLSGGEKAYEQYF. The CDR3, as DNA: TGCGCCAGCAGCCCCCTCTCGGGAGGGGAGAAAGCCTACGAGCAGTACTTC. Full variable domain (missing parts from reference TRBV5-1 and TRBJ2-7): KAGVTQTPRYLIKTRGQQVTLSCSPISGHRSVSWYQQTPGQGLQFLFEYFSETQRNKGNFPGRFSGRQFSNSRSEMNVSTLELGDSALYLCASSPLSGGEKAYEQYFGPGTRLTVT.

As DNA, the CDR3 is TGCGCCAGCAGTGCAAACCCGACAGGGGGGGAGACCCAGTACTTC. Amino acids: CASSANPTGGETQYF. This chain joins TRBV5-1 and TRBJ2-5; TRBD1 matches at 9 bases. From germline, CDR1 is SGHRS and CDR2 YFSETQ. The CDR3 is 15 amino acids. Trimming cost V 5 bases and J 5 bases; bases outside gene matches: 10.

The V call is TRBV20-1, the J call TRBJ2-1, with a weak D call TRBD2 (6 bases). The CDR3 has 15 residues. The V end lost 3 bases, the J end lost 0 bases, and 12 bases lay between the germline ends. Germline CDR1 is DFQATT and CDR2 is SNEGSKA (reference sequence). CDR3 sequence reads: CSASLPGSSYNEQFF. In DNA, the CDR3 is TGCAGTGCTAGTCTTCCCGGGAGCTCCTACAATGAGCAGTTCTTC.

The chain couples TRBV7-2 to TRBJ2-3; weak D call: TRBD2 (6 bases). This CDR3 spans 16 amino acids. Germline V CDR1 and CDR2: SGHTA, FQGNSA. Trimming took off 7 bases at V and 2 bases at J, with 19 bases between the two ends. The DNA of the CDR3 is TGTGCCAGCAAATCCGGGACTTTCATAACCACAGATACGCAGTATTTT. Its translation: CASKSGTFITTDTQYF.

This chain joins TRBV19 and TRBJ2-2; 9 bases agree with TRBD2. The trim removed 2 bases at V and 6 bases at J, leaving 1 base unmatched. This CDR3 region has 14 residues. Germline V gene sequence: CDR1 LNHDA, CDR2 SQIVND (reference sequence). This CDR3 reads CASSILAGSGELFF. CDR3 bases: TGTGCCAGTAGTATACTAGCGGGGTCCGGGGAGCTGTTTTTT.

The chain employs TRBV2 and TRBJ1-4, with D unresolved. The V gene lost 6 bases and the J gene lost 8 bases, with 16 bases spanning the gap. The CDR3 is made up of 14 amino acids. Looked up from germline, CDR1 is SNHLY and CDR2 is FYNNEI. The CDR3 is CASRLTSGGEKLFF. CDR3 nucleotides: TGTGCCAGCAGGTTAACTTCAGGAGGGGAAAAACTGTTTTTT.

The genes are TRBV28 and TRBJ1-2; TRBD1 aligns across 10 bases. The V and J ends lost 2 bases and 3 bases, in that order; junction bases with no gene match: 9. This CDR3 has 17 amino acids. Germline V CDR1 and CDR2: MDHEN, SYDVKM. The CDR3 spells CASSLGPRTGGDYGYTF. Written as DNA, the CDR3 is TGTGCCAGCAGTTTAGGCCCTCGGACAGGGGGTGACTATGGCTACACCTTC.

The chain has TRBV3-1 (or the pseudogene TRBV3-2) and TRBJ1-2; 8 nucleotides agree with TRBD1. Germline CDR1 is LGHDT and CDR2 is YNNKEL (reference sequence). V lost 6 bases, J lost 8 bases, and 5 bases stayed unmatched. The CDR3 extends over 12 amino acids. CDR3 sequence: CASRTGEGGYTF. CDR3 bases: TGTGCCAGCAGGACAGGGGAAGGCGGCTACACCTTC.